This T cell receptor (beta chain) was recorded in a study of cytomegalovirus exposure and HLA in healthy donors. Whole-study context: A later analysis reported the same platform for the 90 to 150 validation repertoires and the 500 to 750 first-cohort repertoires. Study-level findings and limits: Rare TCR sequences predominated, though certain public TCRs were found in many donors. The classifier, whose performance was assessed in both the original and validation cohorts, reportedly diagnosed cytomegalovirus status with high specificity and sensitivity.

This table comes from immunoSEQ multiplex PCR, and its TCRdb copy is limited to in-frame clones, with some not included. The sample lists about 82,000 clones; 90% to 95% were seen once. Germline values: CDR1 MNHEY, CDR2 SVGAGI. CDR3 length: 12 residues. For this clone: Its antigen remains unknown. Germline is not matched at one junction end, which may reflect a read error.

While the first cohort had 600 to 800 subjects, the donors belonged to the separate validation cohort of over a hundred subjects. The gene calls are TRBV6-5 and TRBJ1-1; D gene ambiguous. The receptor's source is a man younger than 30 in good health and CMV-seronegative. What was sequenced was PBMCs. The CDR3 region is CASSLRNSEAFF. The CDR3 DNA sequence: TGTGCCAGCAGCCTTCGCAACAGTGAAGCTTTCTTT.